This T cell receptor (beta chain) was observed in a study of shared clonotypes between healthy human individuals. Libraries were prepared by immunoSEQ multiplex PCR; TCRdb keeps only in-frame clonotypes and omits some of them. The sample includes 1.5 million to 2.5 million clones, about 95% of them seen just once. CD8 cells classed as naive were CD45RO-negative and positively selected for CCR7, excluding terminally differentiated effector memory CD45RA+ cells. This CDR3 has 15 residues. Trimming stripped 5 bases from V and 1 base from J, with 14 bases between. The germline V gene encodes CDR1 SGHTA and CDR2 FQGNSA.

The chain recombines TRBV7-2 with TRBJ1-1; D not resolved. The origin of this receptor is a man between 18 and 29 years old in good health. Sequencing was done on a sample of naive CD8+ T cells sorted from blood. The CDR3 sequence is CASSAHLGWNTEAFF. The CDR3, as DNA: TGTGCCAGCAGCGCCCACTTGGGTTGGAACACTGAAGCTTTCTTT.